A single sample gave rise to the 7 T cell receptor beta chains below, sequenced in a study of blood T cell repertoires in COVID-19. Libraries were prepared by immunoSEQ multiplex PCR; TCRdb keeps only in-frame clonotypes and omits some of them. The table includes approximately 200,000 clones, less than 90% detected once. The sample was peripheral blood. These receptors originate from a man between 65 and 80 years old with active or convalescent COVID-19.

The V and J genes are TRBV28 and TRBJ1-6, with D hard to call. Trimming pared 7 bases from V and 6 bases from J, leaving 13 bases between. CDR3 length: 14 residues. Germline V gives CDR1 MDHEN, CDR2 SYDVKM. The CDR3 reads CASTSHSFNSPLHF. CDR3 bases: TGTGCCAGCACCTCACACAGCTTTAATTCACCCCTCCACTTT.

The chain recombines TRBV4-1 with TRBJ2-3; D call uncertain. Germline CDR1 reads MGHRA; CDR2 reads YSYEKL. The ends were cut back, 4 bases at V and 5 bases at J, with 19 bases in the middle. This CDR3 is built from 16 residues. The CDR3 coding sequence is TGCGCCAGCAGCCCTCATCAGTTCGCTCGCGGAGATACGCAGTATTTT. Translation gives CASSPHQFARGDTQYF.

DNA for the CDR3: TGTGCCAGCAGCACAGAAAATTCACCCCTCCACTTT. This sequence encodes CASSTENSPLHF. The V and J genes are TRBV7-9 and TRBJ1-6, with D unclear. The germline CDR1 and CDR2 sequences are SEHNR and FQNEAQ (reference sequence). V was shortened by 5 bases and J by 7 bases, with 6 bases between the two germline ends. This CDR3 is 12 amino acids long.

The chain employs TRBV28 and TRBJ2-3; tentative D call: TRBD2 (5 bases). Trimming stripped 3 bases from V and 7 bases from J, with 17 bases between. The CDR3 covers 15 residues. Germline assignment: CDR1 MDHEN and CDR2 SYDVKM. CDR3 nucleotides: TGTGCCAGCAGTTTGGGATCTGTGGCCGGGAATACGCAGTATTTT. Encoded protein: CASSLGSVAGNTQYF.

This clone was recorded once. This chain joins TRBV20-1 and TRBJ2-5, with D unclear. The CDR3 totals 11 residues. V was pared by 2 bases and J by 5 bases, with 6 bases between. Germline V gene sequence: CDR1 DFQATT, CDR2 SNEGSKA (reference sequence). The CDR3 spells CSARLVETQYF. CDR3 nucleotides: TGCAGTGCTAGACTAGTGGAGACCCAGTACTTC.

This sequence joins TRBV19 and TRBJ1-1, with a tentative D call TRBD1 (6 bases). The CDR3 is made up of 13 amino acids. The germline V gene has CDR1 LNHDA and CDR2 SQIVND (reference sequence). V was cut by 2 bases and J by 10 bases, with 14 bases left in between. This CDR3 is CASSITTGLGAFF. The CDR3 DNA reads as TGTGCCAGTAGTATAACCACAGGGCTTGGAGCTTTCTTT.

The rearrangement uses TRBV10-2 and TRBJ2-1; D is possibly TRBD1 (5 bases). The germline V gene has CDR1 WSHSY and CDR2 SAAADI. Trimming removed 6 bases from V and 5 bases from J, with 14 bases in between. The CDR3 loop spans 14 amino acids. CDR3 bases: TGCGCCAGCAGAGGTGACAGACTTAACAATGAGCAGTTCTTC. Its protein product is CASRGDRLNNEQFF.